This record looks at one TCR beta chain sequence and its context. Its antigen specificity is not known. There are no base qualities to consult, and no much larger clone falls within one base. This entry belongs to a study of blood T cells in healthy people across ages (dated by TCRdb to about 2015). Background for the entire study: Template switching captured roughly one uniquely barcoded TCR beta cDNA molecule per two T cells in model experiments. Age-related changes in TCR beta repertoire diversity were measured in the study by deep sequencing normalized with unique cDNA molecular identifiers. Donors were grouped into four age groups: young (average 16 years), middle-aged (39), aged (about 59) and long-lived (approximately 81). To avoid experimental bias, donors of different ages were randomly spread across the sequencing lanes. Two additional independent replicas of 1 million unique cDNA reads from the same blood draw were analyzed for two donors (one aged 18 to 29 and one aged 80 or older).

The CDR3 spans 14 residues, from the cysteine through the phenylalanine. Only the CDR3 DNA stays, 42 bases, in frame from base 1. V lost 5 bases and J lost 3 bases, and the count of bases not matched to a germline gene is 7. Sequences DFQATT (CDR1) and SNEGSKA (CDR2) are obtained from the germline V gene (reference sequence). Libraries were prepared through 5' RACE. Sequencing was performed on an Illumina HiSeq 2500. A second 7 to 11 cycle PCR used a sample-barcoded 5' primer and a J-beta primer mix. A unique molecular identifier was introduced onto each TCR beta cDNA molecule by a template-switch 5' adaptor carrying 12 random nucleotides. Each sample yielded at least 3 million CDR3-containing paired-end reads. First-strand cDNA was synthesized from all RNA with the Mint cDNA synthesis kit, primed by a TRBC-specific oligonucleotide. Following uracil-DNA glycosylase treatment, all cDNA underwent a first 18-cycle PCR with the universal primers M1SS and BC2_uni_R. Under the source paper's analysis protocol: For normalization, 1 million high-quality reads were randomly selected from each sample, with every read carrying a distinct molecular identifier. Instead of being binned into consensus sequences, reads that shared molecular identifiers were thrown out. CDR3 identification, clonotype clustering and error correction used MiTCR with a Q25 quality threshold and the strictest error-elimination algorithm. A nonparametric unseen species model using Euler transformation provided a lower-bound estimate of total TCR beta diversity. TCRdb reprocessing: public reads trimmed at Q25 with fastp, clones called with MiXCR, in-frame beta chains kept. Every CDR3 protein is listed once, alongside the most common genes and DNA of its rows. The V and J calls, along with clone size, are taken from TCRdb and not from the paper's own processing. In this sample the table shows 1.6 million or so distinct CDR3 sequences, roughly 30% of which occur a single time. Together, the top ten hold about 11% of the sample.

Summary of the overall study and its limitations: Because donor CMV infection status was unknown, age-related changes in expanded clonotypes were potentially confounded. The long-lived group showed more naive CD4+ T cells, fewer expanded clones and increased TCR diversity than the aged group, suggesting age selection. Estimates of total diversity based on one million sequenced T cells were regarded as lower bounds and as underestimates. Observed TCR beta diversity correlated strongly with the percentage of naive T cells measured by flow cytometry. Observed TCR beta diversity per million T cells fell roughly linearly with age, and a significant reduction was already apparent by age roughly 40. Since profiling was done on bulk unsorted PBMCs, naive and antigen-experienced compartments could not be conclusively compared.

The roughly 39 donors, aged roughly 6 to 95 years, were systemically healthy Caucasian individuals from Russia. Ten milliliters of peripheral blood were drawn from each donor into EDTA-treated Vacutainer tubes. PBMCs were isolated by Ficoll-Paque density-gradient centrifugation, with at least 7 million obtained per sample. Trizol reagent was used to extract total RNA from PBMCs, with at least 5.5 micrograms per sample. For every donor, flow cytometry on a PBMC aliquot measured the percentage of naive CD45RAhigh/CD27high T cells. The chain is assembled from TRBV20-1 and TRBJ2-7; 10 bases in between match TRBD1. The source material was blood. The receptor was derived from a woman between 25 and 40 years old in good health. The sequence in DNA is TGCAGTGCTCCCCGGGACAGGGGCCGCTACGAGCAGTACTTC. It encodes CSAPRDRGRYEQYF.